This T cell receptor (beta chain) is drawn from a study of blood T cell repertoires in COVID-19. CDR3 length: 21 residues. Trimming took 0 bases from V and 7 from J; bases not matched to a gene: 21. The germline gives CDR1 SGHTA, CDR2 FQGNSA. Repertoires were generated with immunoSEQ multiplex PCR, while TCRdb's copy carries only in-frame clones and drops some. The table lists fewer than 400,000 clones, around 85% of them singletons. This clone was observed once. The TCR sequence derives from a woman younger than 45 who had been exposed to COVID-19. The chain employs TRBV7-2 and TRBJ2-1; 10 nucleotides match TRBD2. The sample taken for sequencing was PBMCs or T cells enriched from blood (not recorded which). The CDR3 DNA is TGTGCCAGCAGCTTAGCCCCCCAGGGGCTAGCGGGAGATTTCGGTGGGAATGAGCAGTTCTTC. It encodes CASSLAPQGLAGDFGGNEQFF. Full variable domain (rest looked up from reference TRBV7-2 and TRBJ2-1): GAGVSQSPSNKVTEKGKDVELRCDPISGHTALYWYRQSLGQGLEFLIYFQGNSAPDKSGLPSDRFSAERTGGSVSTLTIQRTQQEDSAVYLCASSLAPQGLAGDFGGNEQFFGPGTRLTVL.